This TCR beta chain was identified during a study of response to subunit inactivated influenza vaccine. Whole-study results and caveats: T cells newly recruited by each seasonal influenza vaccination are few, the authors suggested.

This clonotype was seen a few times. What it recognizes is unknown. TCRdb re-derived calls from the RT-PCR reads in MiXCR, one entry per CDR3 protein. The sample holds 550,000 to 650,000 distinct CDR3 sequences, 12% seen once. The CDR3 sequence is 16 residues long. With 2 bases clipped from V and 4 bases from J, the junction kept 5 bases outside the gene matches. Germline V CDR1 and CDR2: SSHAT, FNYEAQ (reference sequence). This TCR came from a man aged 45-65 years who received an inactivated influenza vaccine. The genes are TRBV7-7 and TRBJ2-2; 9 nucleotides match TRBD2. Sequenced here: PBMCs from blood, sampled on the day of vaccination. As DNA, the CDR3 is TGTGCCAGCAGCTTACGCGGCGGGAGGGGCACCGGGGAGCTGTTTTTT. Its protein is CASSLRGGRGTGELFF. Full variable domain (missing parts from reference TRBV7-7 and TRBJ2-2): GAGVSQSPRYKVTKRGQDVTLRCDPISSHATLYWYQQALGQGPEFLTYFNYEAQPDKSGLPSDRFSAERPEGSISTLTIQRTEQRDSAMYRCASSLRGGRGTGELFFGEGSRLTVL.